The 6 T cell receptor beta chains below all came from one sample that was sequenced in a study of blood T cell repertoires in COVID-19. Profiled with immunoSEQ multiplex PCR; TCRdb holds only in-frame clones, not every one. The sample shows 200,000 to 300,000 clones, 75% to 90% of them seen only once. Sequencing was carried out using peripheral blood. These receptor sequences come from a woman younger than 45 who had recovered from COVID-19.

This chain connects TRBV19 to TRBJ1-1; the match to TRBD1 covers 9 bases. CDR1 LNHDA and CDR2 SQIVND come from the germline V gene (reference sequence). Trimming cost V 3 bases and J 5 bases; bases outside gene matches: 4. The CDR3 consists of 14 residues. The CDR3 DNA reads TGTGCCAGTAGTATTCTGGACAGGGGTACTGAAGCTTTCTTT. Its translation is CASSILDRGTEAFF.

Notes on this clone: The sample has other DNA sequences that encode this CDR3 too. The chain is built from TRBV6-4 and TRBJ2-2; D may be TRBD1 (6 bases). The CDR3 has 15 amino acids. The V end lost 0 bases, the J end lost 1 base, and 6 bases lay between the germline ends. The germline CDR1 and CDR2 sequences are MRHNA and SNTAGT. The CDR3 coding sequence is TGTGCCAGCAGTGACTCGGGACAGAACACCGGGGAGCTGTTTTTT. Translated: CASSDSGQNTGELFF.

The chain uses TRBV2 and TRBJ2-5, with 10 bases aligning to TRBD1. The CDR3 extends over 13 amino acids. The V gene end was trimmed by 5 bases and the J gene end by 9 bases; junction bases not matched to a gene: 6. The germline gives CDR1 SNHLY, CDR2 FYNNEI. The CDR3 reads CASSTGTGVAQYF. The CDR3 nucleotides read TGTGCCAGCAGTACCGGGACAGGGGTAGCCCAGTACTTC.

The genes are TRBV20-1 and TRBJ1-2; 7 nucleotides match TRBD1. The CDR3 runs 12 residues. In germline, CDR1 is DFQATT, CDR2 SNEGSKA (reference sequence). Losses at the gene ends were 3 bases for V and 8 bases for J; bases not matched to a gene: 6. Here the CDR3 reads CSASTGVQGYTF. CDR3 DNA: TGCAGTGCTAGTACAGGGGTACAAGGCTACACCTTC.

In DNA, the CDR3 is TGTGCCAGCAGCCTACAACCGACAGGGGGCACTGAAGCTTTCTTT. It encodes CASSLQPTGGTEAFF. The chain joins TRBV7-2 to TRBJ1-1; 9 bases match TRBD1. CDR3 length: 15 amino acids. Losses at the gene ends were 5 bases for V and 4 bases for J; bases not matched to a gene: 8. CDR1 SGHTA and CDR2 FQGNSA come from the germline V gene.

There are a few counts of this clone. The chain carries TRBV4-1 and TRBJ1-5, with D unresolved. V dropped 0 bases and J dropped 2 bases, with 5 bases sitting between them. CDR1 and CDR2 from the germline V gene are MGHRA and YSYEKL. The CDR3 sequence is 14 residues long. The CDR3 sequence: CASSQEAGNQPQHF. CDR3 in DNA: TGCGCCAGCAGCCAAGAAGCGGGCAATCAGCCCCAGCATTTT.